The present entry profiles one T cell receptor (beta chain) with its context. This sample is drawn from a study of memory CD4+ T cells and cytomegalovirus serostatus. Study in general: Of the healthy Belgian adults, roughly ten were CMV seropositive and 20 to 25 seronegative.

Single viable CD3+CD4+CD8-CD45RO+ cells were sorted as the memory CD4+ T cells. Positive selection with CD4 microbeads enriched total CD4+ T cells. Germline assignment: CDR1 SGHTA and CDR2 FQGNSA. Trimming removed 0 bases at V and 5 bases at J, with 14 bases between. The CDR3 loop spans 16 amino acids. Source study methods: After removing out-of-frame reads, 2 million to 2.5 million distinct TCRbeta sequences remained. Measured with immunoSEQ multiplex PCR; TCRdb has only the in-frame clones, and not every one. That table supplies the V and J calls and clone size; D and trimming were determined from the DNA. The data contain some 49,000 clones, just under 80% of them singletons.

The TCR sequence derives from an adult in good health and CMV-seronegative. The sequencing input was memory CD4+ T cells from blood. The chain recombines TRBV7-2 with TRBJ2-1; no reliable D call. The CDR3 loop reads CASSLASLPRNNEQFF. CDR3 coding DNA: TGTGCCAGCAGCTTAGCATCGCTCCCCCGGAACAATGAGCAGTTCTTC. The entire variable domain, with the rest obtained from reference TRBV7-2 and TRBJ2-1, is as follows: GAGVSQSPSNKVTEKGKDVELRCDPISGHTALYWYRQSLGQGLEFLIYFQGNSAPDKSGLPSDRFSAERTGGSVSTLTIQRTQQEDSAVYLCASSLASLPRNNEQFFGPGTRLTVL.